This TCR beta chain was identified in a study of beta chain features in type 1 diabetes. In its sample, this clone was seen a few times. Its target is not known. General observations from the study: Researchers report that Type 1 diabetes patients had moderately but significantly shorter TCRB CDR3s across all four CD4+ subsets.

Germline lookup yields CDR1 GTSNPN and CDR2 SVGIG (reference sequence). V gave up 3 bases and J gave up 5 bases; unmatched junction bases: 12. CDR3 length: 17 residues. Expressed TCRB transcripts got sequenced, as all isolated RNA was reverse transcribed. Here immunoSEQ multiplex PCR was the method, and the copy in TCRdb shows in-frame clones only, minus some. The table includes about 150,000 clones, 6.5% to 9.5% detected once. This sequence was found in a woman aged 40 to 55 with type 1 diabetes. The sample taken for sequencing was central memory CD4+ T cells from blood. The chain has TRBV30 and TRBJ2-3, with TRBD2 matching 12 bases. The CDR3, as DNA: TGTGCCTGGAGCCCCCCGGGACTAGCGGGCAACGGAGATACGCAGTATTTT. This codes for CAWSPPGLAGNGDTQYF.